This paragraph reports one T cell receptor (beta chain). The antigen is not known. At the DNA level, this CDR3 is encoded by other sequences in the same sample as well. This entry belongs to a study of T cell responses to AZD1222 COVID-19 vaccine. Between the trimmed V and J ends, which lost 3 bases and 6 bases, there was a span of 4 bases. CDR3 length: 11 residues. Study conclusions and caveats: Samples come after the peak T cell response, not at day 14. Just 6 or 7 AZD1222 recipients were seropositive at baseline. Of spike-specific TCRs, nearly half reportedly target regions left unmutated in variants.

Sequencing was performed with immunoSEQ multiplex PCR; in TCRdb, only in-frame clones are kept and a portion is missing. The sample has some 150,000 clones, roughly 90% seen once. Sequences were derived from peripheral blood, sampled 28 days after the second AZD1222 dose. The source is an adult who received the AZD1222 COVID-19 vaccine. The chain links TRBV12-3 or TRBV12-4 to TRBJ2-3, with D unresolved. CDR3: CASSLVDTQYF. CDR3 nucleotides: TGTGCCAGCAGTTTGGTCGATACGCAGTATTTT.